This T cell receptor beta chain was obtained from a study of blood T cells in healthy people across ages. Primed by a sample-barcoded 5' primer and a J-beta primer mix, a second PCR proceeded for about 7 to 11 cycles. MiXCR, run by TCRdb on the 5' RACE reads, gives a single entry per CDR3 protein. The data show around 2 million distinct CDR3 sequences, about two fifths seen once. Isolation yielded PBMCs, at least 6.5 million per sample, in every case. At least 6 micrograms of total RNA were extracted per sample. Study findings and constraints: Calculation of diversity from one million T cells yielded estimates considered to be underestimates.

The junction had 9 bases not matched to a gene; V was cut back by 3 bases and J by 7 bases. The germline gives CDR1 SGDLS, CDR2 YYNGEE. The CDR3 covers 14 residues. A remark on this clonotype: Its cognate antigen is unknown.

This sequence originates from a human donor in good health. The sequenced sample was blood. The rearrangement links TRBV9 to TRBJ1-2; 7 nucleotides line up with TRBD1. CDR3 DNA: TGTGCCAGCAGCGCCCGGGACAGAGACCTTGGCTACACCTTC. Encoded protein: CASSARDRDLGYTF.